Listed here are 24 T cell receptor beta chains from one sample, sequenced in a study of cytomegalovirus exposure and HLA in healthy donors. The PCR made use of 60 Vbeta and 13 Jbeta primers. TCRdb's table, derived via immunoSEQ multiplex PCR, lists solely in-frame clones and lacks some. The repertoire has about 200,000 clones, about 76% of them found once; the top ten carry approximately 0.4%. Sequenced: PBMCs. These TCRs come from a male donor in good health and CMV-seropositive.

The chain carries TRBV6-5 and TRBJ1-1; no clear D. Germline V gives CDR1 MNHEY, CDR2 SVGAGI. V was shortened by 4 bases and J by 0 bases, with 3 bases between the two germline ends. CDR3 length equals 12 residues. The CDR3 reads CASSSVNTEAFF. The CDR3 DNA is TGTGCCAGCAGTTCAGTGAACACTGAAGCTTTCTTT.

The chain has TRBV19 and TRBJ1-4; TRBD1 is a possible D gene (6 bases). Germline V gene data show CDR1 as LNHDA and CDR2 as SQIVND (reference sequence). The CDR3 is 14 amino acids. V shed 4 bases and J shed 7 bases, with 13 bases lying between them. CDR3 sequence reads: CASSTGQSVEKLFF. The CDR3 DNA reads as TGTGCCAGTAGTACCGGACAGTCTGTTGAAAAACTGTTTTTT.

The CDR3 DNA follows: TGTGCCAGCAGCAGATTCCGGGACTCCCTTGGAGATTCACCCCTCCACTTT. Translating gives CASSRFRDSLGDSPLHF. V gene TRBV5-8 combines with J gene TRBJ1-6; tentatively, D is TRBD1 (5 bases). Germline assignment: CDR1 SGHTS and CDR2 YDEGEE. The V end was cut by 4 bases, the J end by 8 bases, with 22 bases between. CDR3 length: 17 residues.

This chain links TRBV7-8 with TRBJ1-3, with D possibly TRBD1 on 6 matching bases. Trimming stripped 5 bases from V and 8 bases from J, with 13 bases between. The CDR3 is made up of 13 amino acids. CDR1 and CDR2 from the germline V gene are SGHVS and FQNEAQ. For the CDR3, the DNA is TGTGCCAGCAGCCCGACGACAGGACACACCATATATTTT. Its protein product is CASSPTTGHTIYF.

This rearrangement joins TRBV2 to TRBJ2-1, with D perhaps matching TRBD1 (6 bases). Trimming removed 8 bases from V and 0 bases from J, with 14 bases in between. The germline V gene has CDR1 SNHLY and CDR2 FYNNEI. CDR3 length equals 15 residues. As DNA, the CDR3 is TGTGCCAGCCGACTTAGGGACAACTCCTACAATGAGCAGTTCTTC. The encoded protein is CASRLRDNSYNEQFF.

The chain joins TRBV5-1 to TRBJ2-1; possibly TRBD2 for D (5 bases). Germline V gene lookup returns CDR1 SGHRS and CDR2 YFSETQ. This CDR3 is 15 amino acids long. V was pared by 2 bases and J by 0 bases, with 9 bases between. CDR3 coding DNA: TGCGCCAGCAGCTTTCTTGGGAGCTCCTACAATGAGCAGTTCTTC. Translation gives CASSFLGSSYNEQFF. Full variable domain (outside the CDR3, taken from reference TRBV5-1 and TRBJ2-1): KAGVTQTPRYLIKTRGQQVTLSCSPISGHRSVSWYQQTPGQGLQFLFEYFSETQRNKGNFPGRFSGRQFSNSRSEMNVSTLELGDSALYLCASSFLGSSYNEQFFGPGTRLTVL.

This sequence joins TRBV5-6 and TRBJ1-5; D is possibly TRBD1 (5 bases). Germline loops: CDR1 SGHDT, CDR2 YYEEEE. The V end lost 0 bases, the J end lost 7 bases, and 11 bases lay between the germline ends. The CDR3 totals 14 residues. The CDR3 sequence is CASSLGGPAQPQHF. The CDR3 coding sequence is TGTGCCAGCAGCTTGGGGGGCCCAGCCCAGCCCCAGCATTTT.

This chain's CDR3 is CASSLGFRGEGDTQYF. The CDR3 nucleotides are TGCGCCAGCAGCTTGGGGTTCCGGGGGGAAGGGGATACGCAGTATTTT. V and J are TRBV5-1 and TRBJ2-3; the match to TRBD2 covers 7 bases. V was pared by 0 bases and J by 6 bases, with 10 bases of the junction left unmatched. This CDR3 is built from 16 residues. Germline CDR1 reads SGHRS; CDR2 reads YFSETQ.

The chain carries TRBV11-3 and TRBJ2-3; 13 bases match TRBD2. The length of the CDR3 is 15 residues. Germline V lookup: CDR1 SGHNT, CDR2 YENEEA. The ends lost 5 bases at V and 6 bases at J; junction bases unmatched: 5. This chain's CDR3 is CASSHGTSGVDTQYF. In DNA, the CDR3 is TGTGCCAGCAGCCACGGGACTAGCGGGGTCGATACGCAGTATTTT.

This chain joins TRBV2 and TRBJ2-5; D is undetermined. The CDR3 covers 12 residues. The V gene's germline CDR1 is SNHLY and CDR2 FYNNEI. V gave up 7 bases and J gave up 5 bases, with 11 bases separating them. The CDR3 DNA follows: TGTGCCAGCATGCGCAGGTTTGAGACCCAGTACTTC. The encoded protein is CASMRRFETQYF.

The chain carries TRBV5-8 and TRBJ2-3, with TRBD2 matching over 8 bases. The CDR3 runs to 17 residues. Germline trimming cut 1 base from V and 3 bases from J; bases unmatched to any gene: 10. Germline CDR1 reads SGHTS; CDR2 reads YDEGEE. CDR3: CASSLFKAGGPTDTQYF. The CDR3 nucleotides read TGTGCCAGCAGCTTGTTTAAGGCGGGAGGACCAACAGATACGCAGTATTTT. Together with reference TRBV5-8 and TRBJ2-3, the CDR3 gives the full variable domain: EAGVTQSPTHLIKTRGQQATLRCSPISGHTSVYWYQQALGLGLQFLLWYDEGEERNRGNFPPRFSGRQFPNYSSELNVNALELEDSALYLCASSLFKAGGPTDTQYFGPGTRLTVL.

This chain connects TRBV6-6 to TRBJ1-3, with 10 bases lining up with TRBD1. Trimming removed 5 bases from V and 12 bases from J; junction bases left unmatched: 13. Germline CDR1 MNHNY, CDR2 SVGAGI (reference sequence). The CDR3 contains 15 residues. The CDR3 loop is CASSPTSSGQGHIYF. In DNA form, the CDR3 reads TGTGCCAGCAGTCCTACCTCCTCGGGACAGGGGCACATATATTTT.

V and J are TRBV5-6 and TRBJ1-4, with D unclear. CDR1 SGHDT and CDR2 YYEEEE come from the germline V gene. The CDR3 contains 15 residues. The V end was cut by 4 bases, the J end by 7 bases, with 17 bases between. The DNA for the CDR3 is TGTGCCAGCAGCCTGGCGCGCCGCGGGAGTGAAAAACTGTTTTTT. The encoded protein is CASSLARRGSEKLFF.

The J gene is TRBJ1-5, the V gene TRBV7-8, with D possibly being TRBD1 (6 bases). Germline V lookup: CDR1 SGHVS, CDR2 FQNEAQ. Trimming left V 1 base short and J 3 bases short, with 31 bases between. The CDR3 is 22 amino acids. CDR3 amino acids: CASSLEGRWQGRREGNNQPQHF. CDR3 bases: TGTGCCAGCAGCTTAGAAGGTCGTTGGCAGGGGCGTAGAGAGGGGAACAATCAGCCCCAGCATTTT.

This clone has more than one count but fewer than ten. CDR3 loop: CSVEKSRFYNEQFF. The DNA for the CDR3 is TGCAGCGTTGAAAAGTCACGGTTTTACAATGAGCAGTTCTTC. V and J are TRBV29-1 and TRBJ2-1; D gene unclear. Trimming removed 2 bases at V and 4 bases at J, with 12 bases between. Germline V gives CDR1 SQVTM, CDR2 ANQGSEA. The CDR3 is made up of 14 amino acids.

The chain joins TRBV19 to TRBJ1-1; D ambiguous. Looked up from germline, CDR1 is LNHDA and CDR2 is SQIVND (reference sequence). This CDR3 has 12 residues. Trimming left V 3 bases short and J 6 bases short, with 8 bases between. CDR3 loop: CASSIADSEAFF. In DNA form, the CDR3 reads TGTGCCAGTAGTATCGCCGACTCTGAAGCTTTCTTT.

V and J are TRBV2 and TRBJ1-1; 8 bases line up with TRBD1. The CDR3 consists of 13 residues. Per the germline V gene, CDR1 is SNHLY and CDR2 is FYNNEI. With 6 bases clipped from V and 3 bases from J, the junction kept 3 bases outside the gene matches. In nucleotides, the CDR3 is TGTGCCAGCAGAGAGACAGGGGACACTGAAGCTTTCTTT. This encodes CASRETGDTEAFF.

The rearrangement joins TRBV28 to TRBJ2-7, with a tentative D call TRBD1 (5 bases). The CDR3 is made up of 14 amino acids. The V gene lost 6 bases and the J gene lost 2 bases, with 14 bases spanning the gap. Germline CDR1 is MDHEN and CDR2 is SYDVKM. The CDR3 DNA is TGTGCCAGCAGCTCCCCGGACACCCCCTACGAGCAGTACTTC. Translated: CASSSPDTPYEQYF.

This clone was recorded only once. The genes are TRBV19 and TRBJ2-1; D is ambiguous. The CDR3 spans 17 residues. The germline V gene has CDR1 LNHDA and CDR2 SQIVND (reference sequence). Trimming left V 0 bases short and J 0 bases short, with 12 bases between. The CDR3 is CASSIDPGHYSYNEQFF. DNA of the CDR3: TGTGCCAGTAGTATAGATCCCGGTCACTACTCCTACAATGAGCAGTTCTTC. Looking up the rest from reference TRBV19 and TRBJ2-1 gives the full variable domain: DGGITQSPKYLFRKEGQNVTLSCEQNLNHDAMYWYRQDPGQGLRLIYYSQIVNDFQKGDIAEGYSVSREKKESFPLTVTSAQKNPTAFYLCASSIDPGHYSYNEQFFGPGTRLTVL.

The chain combines TRBV7-2 with TRBJ1-5, with 8 bases lining up with TRBD1. Germline CDR1 reads SGHTA; CDR2 reads FQGNSA. Trimming cost V 4 bases and J 11 bases; bases outside gene matches: 7. The CDR3 runs 13 residues. The CDR3 DNA reads TGTGCCAGCAGCTCCGACAGGGGTGGGTCCCAGCATTTT. Translation: CASSSDRGGSQHF.

The table lists this clone with a few counts. This chain links TRBV9 with TRBJ2-2; D remains ambiguous. Germline V gives CDR1 SGDLS, CDR2 YYNGEE. The V end lost 2 bases, the J end lost 4 bases, and 12 bases lay between the germline ends. The CDR3 spans 15 residues. CDR3 residues: CASSVGQEATGELFF. The CDR3 DNA is TGTGCCAGCAGCGTGGGTCAAGAGGCCACCGGGGAGCTGTTTTTT. The full variable domain, its missing parts supplied by reference TRBV9 and TRBJ2-2, is DSGVTQTPKHLITATGQRVTLRCSPRSGDLSVYWYQQSLDQGLQFLIQYYNGEERAKGNILERFSAQQFPDLHSELNLSSLELGDSALYFCASSVGQEATGELFFGEGSRLTVL.

The DNA for the CDR3 is TGTGCCAGCCAGACAGGGACGGTCAACGTCCTGACTTTC. Its translation is CASQTGTVNVLTF. This chain links TRBV19 with TRBJ2-6, with TRBD1 identical over 7 bases. This CDR3 is built from 13 residues. After removal of 9 bases from V and 9 bases from J, the junction contained 8 bases not matched to a gene. The germline gives CDR1 LNHDA, CDR2 SQIVND (reference sequence).

The chain recombines TRBV2 with TRBJ2-3, with D perhaps TRBD2 (5 bases). Germline CDR1 and CDR2: SNHLY and FYNNEI. This CDR3 is built from 14 residues. The ends were cut back, 8 bases at V and 1 base at J, with 13 bases in the middle. Here the CDR3 reads CASATTWGTDTQYF. The CDR3 DNA reads TGTGCCAGCGCGACTACGTGGGGCACAGATACGCAGTATTTT.

The sample holds one count of this clone. The chain links TRBV7-6 to TRBJ2-1; D not certain. The germline CDR1 and CDR2 sequences are SGHVS and FNYEAQ. CDR3 length equals 14 residues. Trimming took off 0 bases at V and 5 bases at J, with 8 bases between the two ends. CDR3: CASSLARSNNEQFF. The CDR3 DNA reads TGTGCCAGCAGCTTAGCGAGATCCAACAATGAGCAGTTCTTC.